Listed below are T cell receptor beta chains from one sample, sequenced in a study of post-analysis software for immune sequencing data. TCRdb independently ran MiXCR on the PCR reads; one entry per CDR3 protein. The data hold about half a million distinct CDR3 sequences, with approximately 31% observed a single time. Sequencing was performed on blood. These receptors came from a girl aged 2 to 17 with multiple sclerosis. The CDR3 runs from the conserved cysteine through the conserved F or W. The D gene is left open where the match is weak. Only part of the rows carry a size: once, few, many, or a class if the clone is expanded.

j_call	clone_size	cdr3_length	v_call	d_call	cdr3_aa	cdr3_nt
TRBJ1-6	-	16	TRBV4-1	TRBD1	CASSRGQGADNSPLHF	TGCGCCAGCAGCCGGGGACAGGGGGCGGATAATTCACCCCTCCACTTT
TRBJ1-2	-	18	TRBV4-1	TRBD1	CASSQGRGQGARNYGYTF	TGCGCCAGCAGCCAAGGCCGGGGACAGGGGGCGCGTAACTATGGCTACACCTTC
TRBJ2-7	-	18	TRBV20-1	TRBD2	CSASNGLAGAPSSYEQYF	TGCAGTGCTAGTAATGGGCTAGCGGGGGCCCCGAGCTCCTACGAGCAGTACTTC
TRBJ2-1	few	15	TRBV24-1	-	CATSDPSRSGDEQFF	TGTGCCACCAGTGACCCCTCGCGATCCGGGGATGAGCAGTTCTTC
TRBJ2-3	few	14	TRBV28	-	CASSFESSRDTQYF	TGTGCCAGCAGTTTTGAGTCCAGTCGAGATACGCAGTATTTT
TRBJ2-7	-	13	TRBV5-1	-	CASSPGKYYEQYF	TGCGCCAGCAGCCCAGGGAAATACTACGAGCAGTACTTC
TRBJ2-5	many	16	TRBV4-1	-	CASSPQGAKGQETQYF	TGCGCCAGCAGCCCTCAAGGAGCGAAGGGCCAAGAGACCCAGTACTTC
TRBJ1-1	few	17	TRBV7-9	TRBD1	CASSLLARGRGITEAFF	TGTGCCAGCAGCTTACTCGCCAGGGGGAGAGGTATTACTGAAGCTTTCTTT
TRBJ1-2	few	13	TRBV27	TRBD1	CASSQDREAGYTF	TGTGCCAGCAGCCAAGACAGGGAGGCGGGCTACACCTTC
TRBJ1-1	-	13	TRBV12-3/TRBV12-4	-	CASSLAVDTEAFF	TGTGCCAGCAGTTTGGCTGTAGATACTGAAGCTTTCTTT
TRBJ2-7	few	16	TRBV6-1	TRBD1	CASSDNRDRRPDEQYF	TGTGCCAGCAGTGATAACCGGGACAGGAGGCCTGACGAGCAGTACTTC
TRBJ1-4	-	16	TRBV5-1	-	CASSSRQVATNEKLFF	TGCGCCAGCAGCTCTAGACAGGTTGCAACTAATGAAAAACTGTTTTTT
TRBJ1-6	-	17	TRBV6-1	-	CASSQTRGSPYNSPLHF	TGTGCCAGCAGTCAAACGAGGGGGAGCCCCTATAATTCACCCCTCCACTTT
TRBJ2-6	once	15	TRBV5-1	-	CASGQYISGANVLTF	TGCGCCAGCGGACAGTACATCTCTGGGGCCAACGTCCTGACTTTC
TRBJ2-5	-	15	TRBV5-1	TRBD1	CASSWDRGSEETQYF	TGCGCCAGCAGCTGGGACAGGGGGTCTGAGGAGACCCAGTACTTC
TRBJ1-2	few	14	TRBV5-1	-	CASSLEGDTYGYTF	TGCGCCAGCAGCTTGGAGGGGGATACCTATGGCTACACCTTC
TRBJ2-7	few	15	TRBV15	TRBD1	CATSAGQAGFYEQYF	TGTGCCACCAGCGCGGGACAGGCGGGGTTCTACGAGCAGTACTTC
TRBJ1-6	many	16	TRBV11-2	-	CASSLAATSYNSPLHF	TGTGCCAGCAGCTTAGCGGCGACCTCCTATAATTCACCCCTCCACTTT
TRBJ2-6	-	14	TRBV12-3/TRBV12-4	-	CATLTSSGANVLTF	TGTGCCACCTTGACTAGCTCTGGGGCCAACGTCCTGACTTTC
TRBJ1-1	-	13	TRBV6-1	-	CASNRYLNTGAFF	TGTGCCAGCAATCGCTACTTGAACACTGGAGCTTTCTTT
TRBJ2-5	-	14	TRBV7-3	TRBD1	CVSSPGQGVQTQYF	TGTGTCAGCAGCCCAGGACAGGGCGTACAGACCCAGTACTTC
TRBJ1-2	-	15	TRBV20-1	TRBD1	CSARAIRQGHYGYTF	TGCAGTGCTAGAGCTATTAGACAGGGCCACTATGGCTACACCTTC
TRBJ2-4	-	14	TRBV2	TRBD1	CASNKGGAENIQYF	TGTGCCAGCAATAAAGGGGGCGCAGAAAACATTCAGTACTTC
TRBJ2-3	-	16	TRBV5-1	TRBD2	CASSALTSGAADTQYF	TGCGCCAGCAGCGCCCTGACTAGCGGGGCCGCAGATACGCAGTATTTT
TRBJ2-3	few	13	TRBV7-2	-	CASSQQNTDTQYF	TGTGCCAGCAGCCAGCAAAACACAGATACGCAGTATTTT
TRBJ2-1	-	15	TRBV24-1	TRBD1	CATSDSRQGGNEQFF	TGTGCCACCAGTGATAGTCGACAGGGGGGGAATGAGCAGTTCTTC
TRBJ2-5	few	17	TRBV20-1	TRBD2	CSVTAGLAGGLGETQYF	TGCAGTGTCACGGCTGGGCTAGCGGGGGGCCTGGGAGAGACCCAGTACTTC
TRBJ2-5	-	22	TRBV5-1	TRBD1	CASSLGGPQGAGLRKLVNEQYF	TGCGCCAGCAGCTTGGGTGGACCACAGGGGGCCGGTTTAAGAAAGTTAGTCAATGAGCAGTACTTC
TRBJ2-5	-	12	TRBV5-5	-	CASSRTQETQYF	TGTGCCAGCAGCCGGACCCAAGAGACCCAGTACTTC
TRBJ2-7	few	13	TRBV3-1	-	CASSQGQTYEQYF	TGTGCCAGCAGCCAAGGGCAGACCTACGAGCAGTACTTC
TRBJ1-1	-	15	TRBV3-1	-	CASSPQHRANTEAFF	TGTGCCAGCAGCCCCCAACACAGGGCCAACACTGAAGCTTTCTTT
TRBJ2-7	few	14	TRBV3-1	TRBD2	CASSRAAGGYEQYF	TGTGCCAGCAGCCGAGCGGCGGGGGGTTACGAGCAGTACTTC
TRBJ1-6	-	14	TRBV29-1	-	CSVATQGKNSPLHF	TGCAGCGTTGCAACCCAGGGGAAGAATTCACCCCTCCACTTT
TRBJ2-1	-	18	TRBV7-9	TRBD2	CASTSAQLAGTSHNEQFF	TGTGCCAGCACATCAGCGCAGCTAGCGGGGACTTCCCACAATGAGCAGTTCTTC
TRBJ2-4	few	11	TRBV5-1	-	CASSFERVQYF	TGCGCCAGCAGCTTCGAGCGGGTGCAGTACTTC
TRBJ2-5	-	12	TRBV29-1	-	CSARTAILTQYF	TGCAGCGCCCGGACAGCTATTTTGACCCAGTACTTC
TRBJ1-6	-	17	TRBV29-1	-	CSAYRPTTGHRNSPLHF	TGCAGCGCTTACCGACCGACAACAGGACATCGTAATTCACCCCTCCACTTT
TRBJ1-1	-	14	TRBV5-1	TRBD1	CASSLQGAHTEAFF	TGCGCCAGCAGCTTACAGGGGGCACACACTGAAGCTTTCTTT
TRBJ2-1	-	17	TRBV5-6	-	CASSLGPNNLRGNEQFF	TGTGCCAGCAGCTTGGGCCCTAACAATCTGAGAGGAAATGAGCAGTTCTTC
TRBJ1-2	-	15	TRBV5-4	TRBD1	CASSLIQGEGYGYTF	TGTGCCAGCAGTCTCATTCAGGGGGAGGGCTATGGCTACACCTTC
TRBJ2-1	once	12	TRBV11-2	-	CASSTYSNEQFF	TGTGCCAGCAGCACCTACTCTAATGAGCAGTTCTTC